These 5 T cell receptor beta chains originate from one sample sequenced in a study of T cells after yellow fever vaccination. Via MiXCR, TCRdb re-called the 5' RACE reads, giving one row per CDR3 protein. The sample carries 450,000 to 550,000 distinct CDR3 sequences, about a fifth recorded once. This specimen consisted of PBMCs, obtained less than 25 days after the first yellow fever vaccination. These receptors were collected from a man between 18 and 29 years old who received the YFV17D yellow fever vaccine.

This clonotype was counted between two and nine times. This sequence joins TRBV24-1 and TRBJ2-1; D not certain. The V end lost 0 bases, the J end lost 7 bases, and 6 bases lay between the germline ends. Looked up from germline, CDR1 is KGHDR and CDR2 is SFDVKD. CDR3 length: 13 residues. This CDR3 is CATSDLTRNEQFF. CDR3 DNA sequence: TGTGCCACCAGTGATTTGACGCGGAATGAGCAGTTCTTC.

This clonotype was seen many times. V gene TRBV4-2 combines with J gene TRBJ1-1; D is undetermined. CDR1 is LGHNA, CDR2 YNFKEQ, per germline. This CDR3 spans 17 amino acids. V dropped 1 base and J dropped 3 bases, with 18 bases sitting between them. In DNA form, the CDR3 reads TGTGCCAGCAGCCAAGGGAGTGGATGGGTTAGAGACACTGAAGCTTTCTTT. Its translation: CASSQGSGWVRDTEAFF.

CDR3 nucleotides: TGTGCCAGCAGCCCCACGGGGGCGGGGAAGACCCAGTACTTC. The encoded protein is CASSPTGAGKTQYF. This chain uses TRBV7-9 with TRBJ2-5; D possibly matches TRBD1 or TRBD2 (6 bases each). V was clipped by 5 bases and J by 6 bases, with 16 bases between them. The CDR3 contains 14 residues. Germline CDR1 reads SEHNR; CDR2 reads FQNEAQ (reference sequence). Based on the CDR3 plus reference TRBV7-9 and TRBJ2-5, the full variable domain is DTGVSQNPRHKITKRGQNVTFRCDPISEHNRLYWYRQTLGQGPEFLTYFQNEAQLEKSRLLSDRFSAERPKGSFSTLEIQRTEQGDSAMYLCASSPTGAGKTQYFGPGTRLLVL.

This clonotype was detected only a few times. The chain carries TRBV6-5 and TRBJ1-2, with a tentative D call TRBD1 (6 bases). CDR3 length: 13 residues. Germline V gene sequence: CDR1 MNHEY, CDR2 SVGAGI. V was trimmed by 0 bases and J by 6 bases, leaving 8 bases between them. The chain's CDR3 is CASSYSRGDGYTF. The CDR3 DNA follows: TGTGCCAGCAGTTACTCGAGGGGGGATGGCTACACCTTC.

This clonotype was seen a single time. No conserved phenylalanine or tryptophan is present at the end of the CDR3, so a read error is the likely explanation. The DNA is left out, because the CDR3 cannot be placed on it with certainty; the CDR3 is given as TCRdb lists it. This chain uses TRBV3-1 with TRBJ2-1; TRBD1, the table's D call, lacks a check against the DNA. The CDR3 length is 15 residues, termini included. Per the germline V gene, CDR1 is LGHDT and CDR2 is YNNKEL (reference sequence). CDR3 region: CASSRGQGAYNEQFA.